The T cell receptor (beta chain) described here comes from a study of spatial heterogeneity in lung cancer. Study overall: The count of detected beta-chain sequences consistently exceeded that of alpha-chain sequences.

There are many counts of this clonotype. The antigen remains unidentified. As to time point: sample taken at primary tumor resection. Unsorted tumor, nontumor lung tissue or cryopreserved PBMC supplied the whole RNA. The cohort: some 70 early-stage, untreated non-small cell lung cancer patients. The CDR3 sequence is 14 residues long. V dropped 6 bases and J dropped 8 bases, with 16 bases sitting between them. The germline V gene encodes CDR1 LNHDA and CDR2 SQIVND (reference sequence). Unique molecular identifiers, one per molecule, were present on every TCR cDNA molecule. TCRdb reprocessed the 5' RACE reads via MiXCR and lists one record per CDR3 protein. The data hold some 50,000 distinct CDR3 sequences, with roughly 7.6% observed a single time. Study-level findings and limits: Resection blood, more than follow-up blood, showed ubiquitous expanded tumor TCRs.

Sample: PBMCs, taken at surgery. This TCR was recovered from a female donor with early-stage non-small cell lung cancer. This chain links TRBV19 with TRBJ1-4; TRBD1 is a possible D gene (6 bases). The CDR3 sequence: CASRTGTPEEKLFF. CDR3 sequence (DNA): TGTGCCAGTAGAACAGGGACCCCGGAGGAAAAACTGTTTTTT.